This record concerns one TCR beta chain sequence. Germline loops: CDR1 MNHEY, CDR2 SVGEGT. This CDR3 region has 16 residues. V shed 2 bases and J shed 9 bases, with 17 bases lying between them. Libraries were prepared by immunoSEQ multiplex PCR; TCRdb keeps only in-frame clonotypes and omits some of them. The sample has 200,000 to 300,000 clones, around nine tenths seen once. The entry originates in a study of blood T cell repertoires in COVID-19. This clonotype was obtained from a young woman who had recovered from COVID-19. Material: PBMCs or T cells enriched from blood (not recorded which). The chain joins TRBV6-2 or TRBV6-3 to TRBJ1-6; no firm D call. The CDR3 sequence: CASSYPSILSGSPLHF. In nucleotides, the CDR3 is TGTGCCAGCAGTTACCCGTCGATTCTGTCGGGTTCACCCCTCCACTTT.